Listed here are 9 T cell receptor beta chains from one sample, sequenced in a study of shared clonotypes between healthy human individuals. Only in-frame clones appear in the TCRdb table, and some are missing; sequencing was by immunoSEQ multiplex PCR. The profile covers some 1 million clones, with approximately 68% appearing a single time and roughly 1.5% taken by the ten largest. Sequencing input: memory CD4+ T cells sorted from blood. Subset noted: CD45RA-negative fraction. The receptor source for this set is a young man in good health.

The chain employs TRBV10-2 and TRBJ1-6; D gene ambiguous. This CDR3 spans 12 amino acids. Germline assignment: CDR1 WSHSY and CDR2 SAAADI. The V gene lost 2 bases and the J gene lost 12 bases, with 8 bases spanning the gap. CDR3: CASSEQVGPLHF. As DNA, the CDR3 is TGCGCCAGCAGTGAGCAGGTGGGACCCCTCCACTTT.

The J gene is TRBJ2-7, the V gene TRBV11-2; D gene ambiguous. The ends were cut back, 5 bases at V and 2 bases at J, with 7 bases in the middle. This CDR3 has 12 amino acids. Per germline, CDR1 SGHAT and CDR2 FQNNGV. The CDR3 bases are TGTGCCAGCAGCCCCCGTACCTACGAGCAGTACTTC. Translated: CASSPRTYEQYF.

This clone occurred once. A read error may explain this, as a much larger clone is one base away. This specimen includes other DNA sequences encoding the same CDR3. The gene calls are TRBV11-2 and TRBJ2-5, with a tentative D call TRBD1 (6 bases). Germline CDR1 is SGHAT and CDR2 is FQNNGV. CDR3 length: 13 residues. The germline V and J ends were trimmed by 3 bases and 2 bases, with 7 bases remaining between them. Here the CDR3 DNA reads TGTGCCAGCAGCTTTGGACAGCAAGAGACCCAGTACTTC. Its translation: CASSFGQQETQYF.

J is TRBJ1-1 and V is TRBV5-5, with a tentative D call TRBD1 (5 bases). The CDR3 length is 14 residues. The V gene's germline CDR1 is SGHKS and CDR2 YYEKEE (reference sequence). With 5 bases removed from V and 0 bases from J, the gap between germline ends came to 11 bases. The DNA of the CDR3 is TGTGCCAGCAGGCCGGGACTGATGAACACTGAAGCTTTCTTT. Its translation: CASRPGLMNTEAFF.

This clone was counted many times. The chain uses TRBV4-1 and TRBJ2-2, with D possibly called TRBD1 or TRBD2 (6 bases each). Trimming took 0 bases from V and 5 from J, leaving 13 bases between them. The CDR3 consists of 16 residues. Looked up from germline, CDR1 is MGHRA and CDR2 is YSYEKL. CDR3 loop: CASSQDRPGATGELFF. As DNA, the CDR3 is TGCGCCAGCAGCCAAGACCGGCCGGGGGCGACCGGGGAGCTGTTTTTT.

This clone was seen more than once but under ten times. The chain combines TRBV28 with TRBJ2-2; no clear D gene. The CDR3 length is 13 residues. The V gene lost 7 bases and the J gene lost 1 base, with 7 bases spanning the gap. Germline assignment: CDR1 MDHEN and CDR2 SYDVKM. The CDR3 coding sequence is TGTGCCAGCATGACGCAGAACACCGGGGAGCTGTTTTTT. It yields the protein CASMTQNTGELFF. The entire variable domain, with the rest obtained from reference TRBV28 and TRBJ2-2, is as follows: DVKVTQSSRYLVKRTGEKVFLECVQDMDHENMFWYRQDPGLGLRLIYFSYDVKMKEKGDIPEGYSVSREKKERFSLILESASTNQTSMYLCASMTQNTGELFFGEGSRLTVL.

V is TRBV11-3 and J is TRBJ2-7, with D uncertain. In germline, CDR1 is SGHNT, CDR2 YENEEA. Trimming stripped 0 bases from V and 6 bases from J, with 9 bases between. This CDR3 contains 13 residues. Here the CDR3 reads CASSLDRLREQYF. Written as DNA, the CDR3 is TGTGCCAGCAGCTTAGATCGGCTCCGCGAGCAGTACTTC.

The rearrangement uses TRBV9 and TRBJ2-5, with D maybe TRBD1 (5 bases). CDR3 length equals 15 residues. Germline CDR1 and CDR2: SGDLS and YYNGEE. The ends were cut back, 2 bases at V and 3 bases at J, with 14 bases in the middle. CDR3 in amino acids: CASSVRGHTKETQYF. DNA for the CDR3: TGTGCCAGCAGCGTTCGAGGACATACTAAAGAGACCCAGTACTTC.

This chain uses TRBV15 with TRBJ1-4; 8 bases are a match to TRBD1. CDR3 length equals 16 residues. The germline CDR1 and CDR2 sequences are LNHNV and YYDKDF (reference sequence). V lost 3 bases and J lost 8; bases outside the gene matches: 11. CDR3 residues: CATSRDGQGPGEKLFF. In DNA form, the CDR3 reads TGTGCCACCAGCAGGGATGGACAGGGACCAGGAGAAAAACTGTTTTTT.